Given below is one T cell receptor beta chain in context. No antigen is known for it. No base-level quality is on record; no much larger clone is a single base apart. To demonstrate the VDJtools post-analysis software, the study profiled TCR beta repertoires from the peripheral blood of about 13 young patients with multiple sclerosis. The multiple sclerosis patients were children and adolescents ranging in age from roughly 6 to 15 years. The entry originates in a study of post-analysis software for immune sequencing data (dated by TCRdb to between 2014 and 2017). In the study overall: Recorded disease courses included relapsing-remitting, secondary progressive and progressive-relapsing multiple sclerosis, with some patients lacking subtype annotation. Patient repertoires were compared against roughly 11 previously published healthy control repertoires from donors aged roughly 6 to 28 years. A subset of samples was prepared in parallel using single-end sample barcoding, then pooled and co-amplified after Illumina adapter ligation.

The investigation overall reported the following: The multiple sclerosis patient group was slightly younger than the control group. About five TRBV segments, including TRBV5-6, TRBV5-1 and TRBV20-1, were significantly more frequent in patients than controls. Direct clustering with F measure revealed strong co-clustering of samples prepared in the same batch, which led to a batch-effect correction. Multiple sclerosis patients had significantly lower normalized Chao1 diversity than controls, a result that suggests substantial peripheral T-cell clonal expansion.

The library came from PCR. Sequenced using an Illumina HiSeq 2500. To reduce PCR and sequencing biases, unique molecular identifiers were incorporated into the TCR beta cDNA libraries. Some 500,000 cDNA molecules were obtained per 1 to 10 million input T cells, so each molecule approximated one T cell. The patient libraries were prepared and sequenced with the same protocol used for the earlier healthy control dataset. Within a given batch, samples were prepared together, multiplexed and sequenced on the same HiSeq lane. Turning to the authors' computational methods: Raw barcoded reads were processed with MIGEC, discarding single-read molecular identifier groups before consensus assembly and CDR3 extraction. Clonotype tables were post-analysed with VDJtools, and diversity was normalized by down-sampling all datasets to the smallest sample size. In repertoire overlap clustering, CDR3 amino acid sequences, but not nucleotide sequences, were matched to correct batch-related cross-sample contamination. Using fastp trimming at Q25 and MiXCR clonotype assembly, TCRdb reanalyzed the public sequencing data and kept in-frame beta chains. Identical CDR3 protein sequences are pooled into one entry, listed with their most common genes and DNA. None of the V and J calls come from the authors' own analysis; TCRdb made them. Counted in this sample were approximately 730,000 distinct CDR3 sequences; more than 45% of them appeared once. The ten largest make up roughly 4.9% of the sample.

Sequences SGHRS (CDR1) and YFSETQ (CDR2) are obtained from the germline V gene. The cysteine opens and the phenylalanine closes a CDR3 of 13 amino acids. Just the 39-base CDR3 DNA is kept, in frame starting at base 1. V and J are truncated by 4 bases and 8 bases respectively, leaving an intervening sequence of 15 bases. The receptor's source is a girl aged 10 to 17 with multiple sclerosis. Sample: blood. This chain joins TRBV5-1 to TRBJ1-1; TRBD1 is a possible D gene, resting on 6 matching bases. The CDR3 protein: CASSLDRPTEAFF. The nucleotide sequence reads TGCGCCAGCAGCCTTGACAGGCCCACCGAAGCTTTCTTT.